This T cell receptor beta chain stems from a study of blood T cells in healthy people across ages. Findings and limits, study-wide: Comparison with aged donors showed that long-lived donors had more naive CD4+ cells and higher diversity.

A sample-barcoded 5' primer and a J-beta primer mix were used in a second PCR of about 7 to 12 cycles. A 12-random-nucleotide template-switch adaptor tagged each cDNA molecule. TCRdb re-analysed the 5' RACE reads in MiXCR, keeping a single row per CDR3 protein. The data show approximately 800,000 distinct CDR3 sequences, more than 55% seen once. Germline V gives CDR1 DFQATT, CDR2 SNEGSKA (reference sequence). V lost 3 bases and J 9 bases, leaving 18 bases between the germline ends. The CDR3 sequence is 14 residues long. Total RNA, at least 5.5 micrograms per sample, was extracted from PBMCs. Notes on this clonotype: Antigen unknown.

Sequencing was carried out using blood. This clonotype was sampled from a man aged 35 to 55 in good health. The chain carries TRBV20-1 and TRBJ2-1, with D maybe TRBD2 (5 bases). CDR3 protein: CSARASSDFGEQFF. The DNA of the CDR3 is TGCAGTGCTAGGGCTAGCAGCGACTTCGGTGAGCAGTTCTTC.